The 13 T cell receptor beta chains in this list originate from one sample, sequenced in a study of blood T cell repertoires in COVID-19. Clones were read by immunoSEQ multiplex PCR, and TCRdb kept only the in-frame ones, dropping some. The repertoire holds approximately 61,000 clones, with 85% as singletons. The sample taken for sequencing was peripheral blood. The source of these receptors is a man between 70 and 80 years old with acute or convalescent COVID-19.

This clone came up a few times. The V and J genes are TRBV19 and TRBJ1-2; 7 bases fit TRBD1. The CDR3 loop spans 14 amino acids. CDR1 LNHDA and CDR2 SQIVND come from the germline V gene (reference sequence). J lost 0 bases, V lost 4 bases, and 2 bases had no gene match. CDR3 amino acids: CASSRGQTNYGYTF. The CDR3 DNA sequence: TGTGCCAGTAGTAGGGGACAGACTAACTATGGCTACACCTTC.

The CDR3 region is CASSLEGNYGYTF. In DNA, the CDR3 is TGTGCCAGCAGTTTGGAGGGAAACTATGGCTACACCTTC. This chain links TRBV12-3 or TRBV12-4 with TRBJ1-2; D is unresolved. V was shortened by 3 bases and J by 2 bases, with 7 bases between the two germline ends. This CDR3 is 13 amino acids long.

This clone was picked up a small number of times. V gene TRBV15 combines with J gene TRBJ1-6; D is uncertain. The germline V and J ends were trimmed by 1 base and 10 bases, with 17 bases remaining between them. The CDR3 loop spans 16 amino acids. The germline gives CDR1 LNHNV, CDR2 YYDKDF (reference sequence). CDR3 amino acids: CATSRVEGTWRSPLHF. The CDR3 coding sequence is TGTGCCACCAGCAGAGTGGAGGGTACGTGGAGGTCACCCCTCCACTTT.

This clone showed up just a few times. The chain has TRBV7-9 and TRBJ2-7, with a weak D call TRBD1 (5 bases). The CDR3 totals 14 residues. Trimming removed 5 bases from V and 0 bases from J, with 11 bases in between. CDR1 SEHNR and CDR2 FQNEAQ come from the germline V gene (reference sequence). The CDR3 region is CASSPRGLSYEQYF. In DNA, the CDR3 is TGTGCCAGCAGCCCTAGGGGCCTCTCCTACGAGCAGTACTTC.

The chain combines TRBV25-1 with TRBJ1-6; the match to TRBD1 covers 11 bases. V was pared by 3 bases and J by 10 bases, with 5 bases of the junction left unmatched. Per germline, CDR1 MGHDK and CDR2 SYGVNS. The CDR3 has 15 residues. For the CDR3, the DNA is TGTGCCAGCAGTGAGGGGGACAGGGGGGACTCACCCCTCCACTTT. This encodes CASSEGDRGDSPLHF.

This chain links TRBV10-3 with TRBJ1-2; D is possibly TRBD1 (5 bases). The CDR3 covers 12 residues. V dropped 4 bases and J dropped 8 bases, with 11 bases sitting between them. CDR1 and CDR2 from the germline V gene are ENHRY and SYGVKD. CDR3 DNA: TGTGCCATCAGTGCATCAGGGAAAGGCTACACCTTC. Its translation is CAISASGKGYTF.

The chain couples TRBV18 to TRBJ2-5; possible D gene TRBD2, 5 bases. This CDR3 contains 16 residues. The V and J ends lost 0 bases and 5 bases respectively, with 16 bases between them. The V gene's germline CDR1 is KGHSH and CDR2 LQKENI. The CDR3 sequence is CASSPPLEGGAETQYF. Here the CDR3 DNA reads TGTGCCAGCTCACCACCGCTAGAGGGTGGTGCGGAGACCCAGTACTTC.

The rearrangement joins TRBV15 to TRBJ1-2; D not certain. Trimming stripped 0 bases from V and 7 bases from J, with 12 bases between. Germline-derived CDR1 and CDR2 are LNHNV and YYDKDF (reference sequence). The CDR3 is 14 residues long. CDR3 amino acids: CATSRDRGDPGYTF. The CDR3 DNA reads TGTGCCACCAGCAGAGATCGCGGGGATCCTGGCTACACCTTC.

The rearrangement joins TRBV7-9 to TRBJ2-7; D perhaps matches TRBD1 (5 bases). CDR1 is SEHNR, CDR2 FQNEAQ, per germline (reference sequence). The ends were cut back, 1 base at V and 2 bases at J, with 9 bases in the middle. The CDR3 runs 14 residues. The chain's CDR3 is CASSLVTAPYEQYF. As DNA, the CDR3 is TGTGCCAGCAGCTTAGTGACAGCCCCCTACGAGCAGTACTTC.

The genes are TRBV3-1 (or the pseudogene TRBV3-2) and TRBJ1-5; D not resolved. This CDR3 contains 15 residues. Germline CDR1 LGHDT, CDR2 YNNKEL (reference sequence). Between the trimmed V and J ends, which lost 4 bases and 6 bases, there was a span of 16 bases. The CDR3, as DNA: TGTGCCAGCAGCCGAACGTCCAAGGAGGCTCAGCCCCAGCATTTT. The encoded protein is CASSRTSKEAQPQHF.

V usage is TRBV19 and J usage is TRBJ2-3; D is possibly TRBD2 (7 bases). CDR1 is LNHDA and CDR2 is SQIVND in the germline V gene (reference sequence). The CDR3 runs 14 residues. The V end was cut by 3 bases, the J end by 7 bases, with 14 bases between. The CDR3 is CASSMYRGANTQYF. The CDR3, as DNA: TGTGCCAGTAGTATGTATCGGGGGGCAAATACGCAGTATTTT.

The rearrangement joins TRBV6-5 to TRBJ2-2; 8 nucleotides line up with TRBD2. The germline V gene encodes CDR1 MNHEY and CDR2 SVGAGI. Losses at the gene ends were 8 bases for V and 3 bases for J; bases not matched to a gene: 5. The CDR3 runs 14 residues. The CDR3 DNA sequence: TGTGCCAGCCGGGGCGGGGGGTACACCGGGGAGCTGTTTTTT. Its translation: CASRGGGYTGELFF.

The chain is built from TRBV2 and TRBJ1-2; no firm D call. The CDR3 covers 13 residues. Per the germline V gene, CDR1 is SNHLY and CDR2 is FYNNEI. Trimming pared 3 bases from V and 3 bases from J, leaving 8 bases between. The DNA of the CDR3 is TGTGCCAGCAGTGATGAGGCAGACTATGGCTACACCTTC. This codes for CASSDEADYGYTF.